Reported below is one T cell receptor beta chain. The sample belongs to a study of control samples from healthy donors and cancer patients. CDR3 length: 17 amino acids. The germline CDR1 and CDR2 sequences are KGHSH and LQKENI. V shed 2 bases and J 3 bases; nucleotides not matched to a gene: 11. The protocol was immunoSEQ multiplex PCR, while the TCRdb copy is restricted to in-frame clones and leaves out a portion. The sample includes about 130,000 clones, 88% of them seen just once. Material: blood. The chain combines TRBV18 with TRBJ1-2, with TRBD1 matching 8 bases. The sequence derives from a man over 45 in good health. In DNA form, the CDR3 reads TGTGCCAGCTCACCAAGAAGGACAGGGTGTCGGGACTATGGCTACACCTTC. Its protein product is CASSPRRTGCRDYGYTF.